A single sample gave rise to the 20 T cell receptor beta chains below, sequenced in a study of vaccination effects on CD4 cells after COVID-19. The method was immunoSEQ multiplex PCR; TCRdb's version includes in-frame clones alone and lacks a portion of them. The sample includes roughly 42,000 clones, roughly 76% seen only once; the top ten take under 30%. Their cognate antigens are unknown. Using viral peptide pools, the ViraFEST assay grew out antigen-specific CD4+ T cells prior to sequencing. Following 10 days of culture, CD4+ T cells were isolated. Vaccinated recipients, who were negative for nucleocapsid antibodies, had no history of SARS-CoV-2 infection. The sample was CD4+ T cells from PBMCs cultured with HCoV-OC43 spike peptides, taken before COVID-19 vaccination. Regarding subset: HCoV-OC43 spike overlapping peptide pool stimulation. The receptor source for this set is a human donor who received a COVID-19 vaccine.

V usage is TRBV28 and J usage is TRBJ2-3, with 13 bases fitting TRBD2. This CDR3 spans 17 amino acids. Germline CDR1 MDHEN, CDR2 SYDVKM. Losses at the gene ends were 10 bases for V and 3 bases for J; bases not matched to a gene: 13. This CDR3 reads CATQGLAGVEVTDTQYF. In DNA form, the CDR3 reads TGTGCCACCCAAGGACTAGCGGGAGTCGAGGTAACAGATACGCAGTATTTT. Drawing the rest from reference TRBV28 and TRBJ2-3, the complete variable domain is DVKVTQSSRYLVKRTGEKVFLECVQDMDHENMFWYRQDPGLGLRLIYFSYDVKMKEKGDIPEGYSVSREKKERFSLILESASTNQTSMYLCATQGLAGVEVTDTQYFGPGTRLTVL.

The V call is TRBV9, the J call TRBJ2-5; the match to TRBD2 covers 7 bases. This CDR3 has 14 residues. Germline CDR1 is SGDLS and CDR2 is YYNGEE. J lost 5 bases, V lost 6 bases, and 10 bases had no gene match. The CDR3 coding sequence is TGTGCCAGCACCAAGGGGAGGGGTACCGAGACCCAGTACTTC. It yields the protein CASTKGRGTETQYF.

The chain links TRBV7-3 to TRBJ2-3, with TRBD2 matching 8 bases. The CDR3 sequence is 15 residues long. Trimming took 2 bases from V and 5 from J; bases not matched to a gene: 6. Germline V gene data show CDR1 as SGHTA and CDR2 as FQGTGA. CDR3 region: CASSLGGLGGDTQYF. The CDR3 DNA reads TGTGCCAGCAGCTTAGGGGGACTAGGAGGAGATACGCAGTATTTT.

The V call is TRBV28, the J call TRBJ2-2; D assignment may be TRBD1 or TRBD2 (5 bases each). Germline values: CDR1 MDHEN, CDR2 SYDVKM. Trimming took 5 bases from V and 4 from J, leaving 8 bases between them. The CDR3 has 13 residues. The CDR3 nucleotides read TGTGCCAGCAGTGGTGGGGGCACCGGGGAGCTGTTTTTT. This sequence encodes CASSGGGTGELFF. Looking up the rest from reference TRBV28 and TRBJ2-2 gives the full variable domain: DVKVTQSSRYLVKRTGEKVFLECVQDMDHENMFWYRQDPGLGLRLIYFSYDVKMKEKGDIPEGYSVSREKKERFSLILESASTNQTSMYLCASSGGGTGELFFGEGSRLTVL.

The chain carries TRBV6-6 and TRBJ1-2; D is undetermined. The CDR3 is 15 residues long. The V gene's germline CDR1 is MNHNY and CDR2 SVGAGI (reference sequence). V was cut by 5 bases and J by 1 base, with 14 bases left in between. The CDR3 sequence is CASSAGIPHNYGYTF. The CDR3 DNA is TGTGCCAGCAGTGCCGGGATTCCCCATAACTATGGCTACACCTTC.

The rearrangement links TRBV5-4 to TRBJ2-5; D gene uncertain. This CDR3 region has 14 residues. The germline V and J ends were trimmed by 0 bases and 1 base, with 7 bases remaining between them. The germline V gene has CDR1 SGHNT and CDR2 YYREEE (reference sequence). As DNA, the CDR3 is TGTGCCAGCAGCTTGGCTCCAGCCCAAGAGACCCAGTACTTC. Translated, it gives CASSLAPAQETQYF.

The chain recombines TRBV5-4 with TRBJ1-2; TRBD1 is a possible D gene (5 bases). V was cut by 7 bases and J by 5 bases, with 21 bases left in between. This CDR3 has 15 amino acids. Germline V gives CDR1 SGHNT, CDR2 YYREEE (reference sequence). In DNA, the CDR3 is TGTGCCAGCGCCGCAACGCAGGGTTCGGAGTATGGCTACACCTTC. It translates to CASAATQGSEYGYTF.

The genes are TRBV7-8 and TRBJ2-2; 7 positions match TRBD1. Germline V gene data show CDR1 as SGHVS and CDR2 as FQNEAQ. The CDR3 extends over 15 amino acids. J lost 2 bases, V lost 6 bases, and 6 bases had no gene match. The CDR3 reads CASSRQGLNTGELFF. The CDR3 nucleotides are TGTGCCAGCAGTCGACAGGGTCTTAACACCGGGGAGCTGTTTTTT.

The J gene is TRBJ1-5, the V gene TRBV11-2; D not certain. The CDR3 loop spans 13 amino acids. CDR1 and CDR2 (germline): SGHAT, FQNNGV. The V end was cut by 1 base, the J end by 7 bases, with 8 bases between. The CDR3 region has the DNA TGTGCCAGCAGCTTAGGGGAACGACAGCCCCAGCATTTT. This translates into CASSLGERQPQHF.

V usage is TRBV28 and J usage is TRBJ1-1; D gene unclear. V was pared by 3 bases and J by 4 bases, with 15 bases between. Per germline, CDR1 MDHEN and CDR2 SYDVKM. This CDR3 is 15 amino acids long. The CDR3 region is CASSLGVLRFTEAFF. The CDR3 nucleotides are TGTGCCAGCAGTTTGGGTGTCCTGAGGTTCACTGAAGCTTTCTTT.

The V gene is TRBV12-3 or TRBV12-4, the J gene TRBJ1-2; 9 bases match TRBD1. The CDR3 length is 12 residues. V lost 6 bases and J lost 8; bases outside the gene matches: 4. The CDR3 nucleotides read TGTGCCAGCAGACTCGGGACAGGGGGCTACACCTTC. This codes for CASRLGTGGYTF.

The gene calls are TRBV30 and TRBJ1-4, with D uncertain. With 1 base removed from V and 7 bases from J, the gap between germline ends came to 22 bases. Per the germline V gene, CDR1 is GTSNPN and CDR2 is SVGIG (reference sequence). The CDR3 is made up of 17 amino acids. The CDR3 sequence: CAWSEGLAVGIGEKLFF. DNA for the CDR3: TGTGCCTGGAGTGAGGGCCTGGCGGTTGGGATTGGTGAAAAACTGTTTTTT.

The chain uses TRBV24-1 and TRBJ1-5; TRBD1 is a possible D gene (5 bases). Between the trimmed V and J ends, which lost 6 bases and 5 bases, there was a span of 13 bases. Germline V lookup: CDR1 KGHDR, CDR2 SFDVKD. This CDR3 is 14 amino acids long. This CDR3 reads CATSKTGDHQPQHF. CDR3 DNA sequence: TGTGCCACCAGTAAAACAGGAGATCATCAGCCCCAGCATTTT.

This sequence joins TRBV13 and TRBJ2-7; the match to TRBD2 covers 8 bases. The V gene's germline CDR1 is PRHDT and CDR2 FYEKMQ (reference sequence). This CDR3 region has 14 residues. V shed 0 bases and J 2 bases; nucleotides not matched to a gene: 0. The CDR3 sequence: CASSLGGGAYEQYF. The CDR3 DNA reads TGTGCCAGCAGCTTAGGCGGGGGGGCCTACGAGCAGTACTTC. The variable domain in full, with the rest retrieved from reference TRBV13 and TRBJ2-7, is AAGVIQSPRHLIKEKRETATLKCYPIPRHDTVYWYQQGPGQDPQFLISFYEKMQSDKGSIPDRFSAQQFSDYHSELNMSSLELGDSALYFCASSLGGGAYEQYFGPGTRLTVT.

The sample holds a few counts of this clone. The V and J genes are TRBV5-4 and TRBJ2-3, with D possibly TRBD1 on 5 matching bases. Germline CDR1 SGHNT, CDR2 YYREEE (reference sequence). This CDR3 region has 15 residues. Trimming stripped 4 bases from V and 0 bases from J, with 12 bases between. This CDR3 is CASSQGRGSTDTQYF. The CDR3 coding sequence is TGTGCCAGCAGCCAGGGAAGGGGTAGCACAGATACGCAGTATTTT.

The chain uses TRBV20-1 and TRBJ2-1; D possibly uses TRBD1 or TRBD2 (5 bases each). V gave up 8 bases and J gave up 7 bases, with 12 bases separating them. CDR3 size: 11 residues. From germline, CDR1 is DFQATT and CDR2 SNEGSKA (reference sequence). The CDR3 reads CSTGTANEQFF. The CDR3 coding sequence is TGCAGTACCGGGACGGCTAATGAGCAGTTCTTC.

This chain joins TRBV24-1 and TRBJ1-1, with D possibly matching TRBD1 (6 bases). CDR3 size: 15 residues. The V end lost 3 bases, the J end lost 3 bases, and 13 bases lay between the germline ends. Germline V lookup: CDR1 KGHDR, CDR2 SFDVKD. The CDR3 nucleotides read TGTGCCACCAGTGATAGTGGGGGGCCCTACACTGAAGCTTTCTTT. Encoded protein: CATSDSGGPYTEAFF.

The chain combines TRBV3-1 (or the pseudogene TRBV3-2) with TRBJ2-1; D call uncertain. The CDR3 consists of 12 residues. Germline CDR1 and CDR2: LGHDT and YNNKEL (reference sequence). V lost 1 base and J 8 bases, leaving 6 bases between the germline ends. This CDR3 is CASSQVKHEQFF. CDR3 DNA: TGTGCCAGCAGCCAAGTTAAGCATGAGCAGTTCTTC.

This clone was counted a few times. V and J are TRBV3-1 (or the pseudogene TRBV3-2) and TRBJ2-2, with 9 bases matching TRBD2. Germline V CDR1 and CDR2: LGHDT, YNNKEL (reference sequence). The CDR3 is 15 amino acids. The junction had 6 bases not matched to a gene; V was cut back by 4 bases and J by 6 bases. The CDR3 loop reads CASSPLRLAAGELFF. The DNA for the CDR3 is TGTGCCAGCAGCCCTTTGAGACTAGCGGCCGGGGAGCTGTTTTTT.

The chain recombines TRBV5-5 with TRBJ2-1; D not resolved. Trimming pared 2 bases from V and 4 bases from J, leaving 7 bases between. The CDR3 sequence is 13 residues long. Germline loops: CDR1 SGHKS, CDR2 YYEKEE (reference sequence). The DNA of the CDR3 is TGTGCCAGCAGCTTCGATATTTACAATGAGCAGTTCTTC. It translates to CASSFDIYNEQFF.